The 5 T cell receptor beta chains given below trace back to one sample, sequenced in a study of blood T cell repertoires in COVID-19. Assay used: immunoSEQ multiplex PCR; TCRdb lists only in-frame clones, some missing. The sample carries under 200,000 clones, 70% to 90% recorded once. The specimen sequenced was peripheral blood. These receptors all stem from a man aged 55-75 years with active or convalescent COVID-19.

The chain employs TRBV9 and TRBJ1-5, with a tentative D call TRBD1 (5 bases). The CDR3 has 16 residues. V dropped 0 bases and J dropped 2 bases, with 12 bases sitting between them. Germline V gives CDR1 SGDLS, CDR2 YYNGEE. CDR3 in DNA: TGTGCCAGCAGCGTAGTAACCCGGGGGTGCAATCAGCCCCAGCATTTT. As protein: CASSVVTRGCNQPQHF.

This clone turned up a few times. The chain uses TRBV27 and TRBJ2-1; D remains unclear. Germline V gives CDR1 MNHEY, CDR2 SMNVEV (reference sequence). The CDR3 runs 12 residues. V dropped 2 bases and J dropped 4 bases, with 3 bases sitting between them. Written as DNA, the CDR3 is TGTGCCAGCAGTTTACGTTACAATGAGCAGTTCTTC. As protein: CASSLRYNEQFF.

The CDR3 DNA reads TGTGCCAGCAGCCGTAGATACAATGAGCAGTTCTTC. Encoded protein: CASSRRYNEQFF. The gene calls are TRBV11-2 and TRBJ2-1; D uncertain. V lost 5 bases to trimming and J lost 4 bases, with 6 bases between them. Germline CDR1 and CDR2: SGHAT and FQNNGV. This CDR3 region has 12 residues.

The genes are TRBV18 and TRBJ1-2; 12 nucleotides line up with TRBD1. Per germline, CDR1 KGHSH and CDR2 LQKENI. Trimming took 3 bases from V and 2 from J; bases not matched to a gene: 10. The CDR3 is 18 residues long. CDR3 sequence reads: CASSPMAPGTGGNYGYTF. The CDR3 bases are TGTGCCAGCTCACCCATGGCCCCCGGGACAGGGGGCAACTATGGCTACACCTTC.

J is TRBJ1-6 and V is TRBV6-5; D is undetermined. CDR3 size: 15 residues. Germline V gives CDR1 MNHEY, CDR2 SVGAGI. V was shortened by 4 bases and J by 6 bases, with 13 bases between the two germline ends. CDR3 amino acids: CASSLQHNPNSPLHF. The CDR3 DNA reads TGTGCCAGCAGTTTACAGCACAACCCTAATTCACCCCTCCACTTT.